The clone carrying this T cell receptor beta chain was seen repeatedly, ten times or more. Its antigen is unidentified. TCRdb re-analysed the 5' RACE reads in MiXCR, keeping a single row per CDR3 protein. The sample records approximately 690,000 distinct CDR3 sequences, roughly 6.2% being singletons. The sample comes from a study of identical twins. Study results and limitations: For out-of-frame beta sequences, excess twin sharing was weaker.

Input material: naive T cells sorted from blood. The sequence was obtained from a man aged 18 to 30 in good health.

The CDR3 is CASNWGANEKLFF. In nucleotides, the CDR3 is TGTGCCAGCAACTGGGGTGCTAATGAAAAACTGTTTTTT. The rearrangement uses TRBV7-9 and TRBJ1-4, with unresolved D. CDR1 and CDR2 (germline): SEHNR, FQNEAQ (reference sequence). The CDR3 is 13 amino acids. V lost 7 bases to trimming and J lost 3 bases, with 9 bases between them.